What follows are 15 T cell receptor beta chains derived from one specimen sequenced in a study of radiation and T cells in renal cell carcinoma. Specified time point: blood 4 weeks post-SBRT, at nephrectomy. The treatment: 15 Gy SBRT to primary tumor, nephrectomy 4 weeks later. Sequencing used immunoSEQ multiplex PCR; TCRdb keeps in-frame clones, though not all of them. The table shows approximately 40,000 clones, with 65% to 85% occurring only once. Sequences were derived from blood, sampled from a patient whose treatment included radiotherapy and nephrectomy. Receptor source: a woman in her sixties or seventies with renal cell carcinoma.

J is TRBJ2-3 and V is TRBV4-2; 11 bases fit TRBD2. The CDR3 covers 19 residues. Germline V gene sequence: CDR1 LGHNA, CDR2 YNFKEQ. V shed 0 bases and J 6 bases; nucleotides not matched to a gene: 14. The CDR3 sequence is CASSQDPRLAGNSRDTQYF. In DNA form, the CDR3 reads TGTGCCAGCAGCCAAGACCCCAGACTAGCGGGGAACTCCAGGGATACGCAGTATTTT.

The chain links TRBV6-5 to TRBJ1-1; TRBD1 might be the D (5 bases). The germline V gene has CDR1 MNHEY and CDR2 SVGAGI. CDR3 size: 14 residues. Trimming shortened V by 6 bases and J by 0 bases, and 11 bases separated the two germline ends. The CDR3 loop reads CASSQRQLNTEAFF. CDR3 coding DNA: TGTGCCAGCAGCCAAAGACAGTTGAACACTGAAGCTTTCTTT.

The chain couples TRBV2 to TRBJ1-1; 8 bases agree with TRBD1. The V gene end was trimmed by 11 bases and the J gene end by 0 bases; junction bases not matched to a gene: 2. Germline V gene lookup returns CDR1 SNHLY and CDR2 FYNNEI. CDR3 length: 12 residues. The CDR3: CAGQGMNTEAFF. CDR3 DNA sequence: TGTGCCGGACAGGGTATGAACACTGAAGCTTTCTTT.

The CDR3 spells CASSQDVSAGANVLTF. The CDR3 DNA sequence: TGCGCCAGCAGCCAAGATGTCAGCGCTGGGGCCAACGTCCTGACTTTC. V and J are TRBV4-1 and TRBJ2-6; D ambiguous. Trimming pared 0 bases from V and 2 bases from J, leaving 8 bases between. This CDR3 spans 16 amino acids. In germline, CDR1 is MGHRA, CDR2 YSYEKL.

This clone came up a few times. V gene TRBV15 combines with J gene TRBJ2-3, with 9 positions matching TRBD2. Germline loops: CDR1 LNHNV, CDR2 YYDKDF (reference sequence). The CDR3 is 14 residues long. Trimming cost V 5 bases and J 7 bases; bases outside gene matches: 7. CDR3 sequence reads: CATSQAGGQNTQYF. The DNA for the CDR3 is TGTGCCACCAGCCAGGCGGGAGGGCAAAATACGCAGTATTTT.

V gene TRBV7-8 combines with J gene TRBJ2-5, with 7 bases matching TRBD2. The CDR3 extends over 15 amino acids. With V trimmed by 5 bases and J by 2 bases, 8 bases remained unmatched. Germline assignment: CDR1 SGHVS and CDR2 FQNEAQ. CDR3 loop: CASSARDYLQETQYF. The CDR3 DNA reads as TGTGCCAGCAGCGCCCGGGACTACCTACAAGAGACCCAGTACTTC. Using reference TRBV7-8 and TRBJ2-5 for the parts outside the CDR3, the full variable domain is GAGVSQSPRYKVAKRGQDVALRCDPISGHVSLFWYQQALGQGPEFLTYFQNEAQLDKSGLPSDRFFAERPEGSVSTLKIQRTQQEDSAVYLCASSARDYLQETQYFGPGTRLLVL.

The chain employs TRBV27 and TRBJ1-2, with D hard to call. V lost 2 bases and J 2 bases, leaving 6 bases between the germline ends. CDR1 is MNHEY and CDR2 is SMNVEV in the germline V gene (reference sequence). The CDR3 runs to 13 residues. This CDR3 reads CASSLGLNYGYTF. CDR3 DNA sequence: TGTGCCAGCAGTTTAGGTCTGAACTATGGCTACACCTTC.

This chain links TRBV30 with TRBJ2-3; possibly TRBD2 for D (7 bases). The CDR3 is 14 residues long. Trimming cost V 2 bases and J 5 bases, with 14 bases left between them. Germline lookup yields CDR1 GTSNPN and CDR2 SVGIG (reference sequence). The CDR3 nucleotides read TGTGCCTGGAGTTGGGGGGAGGGGGAAGATACGCAGTATTTT. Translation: CAWSWGEGEDTQYF.

CDR3 bases: TGTGCCAGCAGACCCACCGGGACGATGAGCACCATATATTTT. It is translated as CASRPTGTMSTIYF. The V gene is TRBV2, the J gene TRBJ1-3; D is possibly TRBD1 (5 bases). V gave up 6 bases and J gave up 9 bases, with 18 bases separating them. Germline lookup yields CDR1 SNHLY and CDR2 FYNNEI. The CDR3 contains 14 residues.

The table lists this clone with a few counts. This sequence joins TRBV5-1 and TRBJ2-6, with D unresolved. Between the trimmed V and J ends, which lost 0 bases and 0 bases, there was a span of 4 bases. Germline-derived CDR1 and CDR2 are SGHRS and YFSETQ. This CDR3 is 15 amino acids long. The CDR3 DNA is TGCGCCAGCAGCTTGGCCACCTCTGGGGCCAACGTCCTGACTTTC. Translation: CASSLATSGANVLTF. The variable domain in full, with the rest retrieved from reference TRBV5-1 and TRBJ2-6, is KAGVTQTPRYLIKTRGQQVTLSCSPISGHRSVSWYQQTPGQGLQFLFEYFSETQRNKGNFPGRFSGRQFSNSRSEMNVSTLELGDSALYLCASSLATSGANVLTFGAGSRLTVL.

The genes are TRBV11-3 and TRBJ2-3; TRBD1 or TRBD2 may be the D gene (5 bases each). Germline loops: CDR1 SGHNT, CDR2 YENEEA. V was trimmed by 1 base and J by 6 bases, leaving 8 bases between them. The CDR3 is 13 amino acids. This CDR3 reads CASSLAGTDTQYF. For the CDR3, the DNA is TGTGCCAGCAGCTTAGCTGGGACGGATACGCAGTATTTT.

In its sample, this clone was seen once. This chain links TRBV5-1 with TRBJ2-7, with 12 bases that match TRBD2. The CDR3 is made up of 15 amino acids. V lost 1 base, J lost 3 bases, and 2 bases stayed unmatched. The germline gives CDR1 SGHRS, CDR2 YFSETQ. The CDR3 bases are TGCGCCAGCAGCTTGCCGGGACTAGCGGGCTACGAGCAGTACTTC. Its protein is CASSLPGLAGYEQYF.

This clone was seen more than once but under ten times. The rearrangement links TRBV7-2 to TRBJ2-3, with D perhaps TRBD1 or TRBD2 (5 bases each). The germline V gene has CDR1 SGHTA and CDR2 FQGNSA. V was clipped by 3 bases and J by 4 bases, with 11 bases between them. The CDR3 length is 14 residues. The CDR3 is CASSFSQGADTQYF. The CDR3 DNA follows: TGTGCCAGCAGCTTTTCGCAGGGAGCAGATACGCAGTATTTT.

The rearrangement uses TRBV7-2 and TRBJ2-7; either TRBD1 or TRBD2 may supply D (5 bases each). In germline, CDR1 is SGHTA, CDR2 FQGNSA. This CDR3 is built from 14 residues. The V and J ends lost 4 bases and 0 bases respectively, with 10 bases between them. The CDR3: CASSWGSLSYEQYF. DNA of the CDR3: TGTGCCAGCAGCTGGGGGTCCCTCTCCTACGAGCAGTACTTC. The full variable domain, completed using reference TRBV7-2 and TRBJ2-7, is GAGVSQSPSNKVTEKGKDVELRCDPISGHTALYWYRQSLGQGLEFLIYFQGNSAPDKSGLPSDRFSAERTGGSVSTLTIQRTQQEDSAVYLCASSWGSLSYEQYFGPGTRLTVT.

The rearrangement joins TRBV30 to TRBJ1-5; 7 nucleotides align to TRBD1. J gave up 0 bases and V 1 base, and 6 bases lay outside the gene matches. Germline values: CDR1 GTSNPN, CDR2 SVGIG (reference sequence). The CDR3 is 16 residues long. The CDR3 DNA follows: TGTGCCTGGAGTGGAGGGGGCGCGGGTAGCAATCAGCCCCAGCATTTT. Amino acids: CAWSGGGAGSNQPQHF.